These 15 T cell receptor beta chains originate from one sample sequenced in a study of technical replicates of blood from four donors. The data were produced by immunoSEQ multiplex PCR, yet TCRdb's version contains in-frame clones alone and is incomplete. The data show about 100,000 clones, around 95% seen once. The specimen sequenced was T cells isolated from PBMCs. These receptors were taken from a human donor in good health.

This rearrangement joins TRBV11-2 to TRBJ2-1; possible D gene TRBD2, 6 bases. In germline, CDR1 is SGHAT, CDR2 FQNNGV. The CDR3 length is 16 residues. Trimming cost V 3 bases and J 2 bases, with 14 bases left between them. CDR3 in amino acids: CASSLGRLAAYNEQFF. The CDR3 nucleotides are TGTGCCAGCAGCTTGGGAAGGTTAGCGGCCTACAATGAGCAGTTCTTC.

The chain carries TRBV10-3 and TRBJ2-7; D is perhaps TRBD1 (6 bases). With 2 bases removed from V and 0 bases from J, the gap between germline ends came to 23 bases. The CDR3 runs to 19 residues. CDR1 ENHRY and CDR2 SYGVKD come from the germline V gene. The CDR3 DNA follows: TGTGCCATCAGTGAGGTAATTGGTTTAAAGGACAGAGTCTCCTACGAGCAGTACTTC. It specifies CAISEVIGLKDRVSYEQYF.

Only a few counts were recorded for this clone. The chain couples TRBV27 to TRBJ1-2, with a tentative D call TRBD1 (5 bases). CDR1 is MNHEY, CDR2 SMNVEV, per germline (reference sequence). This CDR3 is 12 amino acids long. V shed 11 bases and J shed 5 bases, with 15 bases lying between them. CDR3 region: CAAAGGGYGYTF. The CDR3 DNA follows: TGTGCCGCAGCCGGCGGGGGATATGGCTACACCTTC.

The chain's CDR3 is CAIRTAPNTEAFF. CDR3 nucleotide sequence: TGTGCCATCCGGACTGCCCCGAACACTGAAGCTTTCTTT. The V and J genes are TRBV10-3 and TRBJ1-1; D ambiguous. In germline, CDR1 is ENHRY, CDR2 SYGVKD. The CDR3 extends over 13 amino acids. The ends were cut back, 8 bases at V and 1 base at J, with 11 bases in the middle.

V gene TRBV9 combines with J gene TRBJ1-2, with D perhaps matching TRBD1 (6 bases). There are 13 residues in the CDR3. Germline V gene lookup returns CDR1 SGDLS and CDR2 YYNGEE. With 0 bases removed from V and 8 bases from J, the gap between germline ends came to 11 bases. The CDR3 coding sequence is TGTGCCAGCAGCGTAGTGCCAGGGGAAGGCTACACCTTC. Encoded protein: CASSVVPGEGYTF.

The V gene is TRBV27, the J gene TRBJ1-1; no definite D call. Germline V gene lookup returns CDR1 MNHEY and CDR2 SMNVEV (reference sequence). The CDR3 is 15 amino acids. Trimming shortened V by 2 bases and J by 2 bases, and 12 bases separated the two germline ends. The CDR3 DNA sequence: TGTGCCAGCAGTTTAGACGGAACAGCAAACACTGAAGCTTTCTTT. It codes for CASSLDGTANTEAFF.

For the CDR3, the DNA is TGCGCCAGCAGGCGGACAGGGTACGGCGGGGAGCTGTTTTTT. It translates to CASRRTGYGGELFF. This chain links TRBV10-1 with TRBJ2-2, with 8 bases that match TRBD1. The V segment lost 6 bases and the J segment 7 bases; nucleotides outside the gene matches: 7. Germline V CDR1 and CDR2: WNHNN, SYGVQD (reference sequence). This CDR3 has 14 residues.

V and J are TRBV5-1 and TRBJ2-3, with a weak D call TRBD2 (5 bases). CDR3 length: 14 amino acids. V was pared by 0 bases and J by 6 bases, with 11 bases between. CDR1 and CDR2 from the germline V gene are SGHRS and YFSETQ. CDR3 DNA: TGCGCCAGCAGCTTGGCGGGTTTAGCGGATACGCAGTATTTT. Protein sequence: CASSLAGLADTQYF.

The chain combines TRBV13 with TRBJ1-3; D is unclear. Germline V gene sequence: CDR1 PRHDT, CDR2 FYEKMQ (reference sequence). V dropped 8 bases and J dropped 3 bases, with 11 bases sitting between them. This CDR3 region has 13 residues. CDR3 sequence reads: CASAGNLGNTIYF. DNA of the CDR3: TGTGCCAGCGCAGGAAATCTTGGAAACACCATATATTTT.

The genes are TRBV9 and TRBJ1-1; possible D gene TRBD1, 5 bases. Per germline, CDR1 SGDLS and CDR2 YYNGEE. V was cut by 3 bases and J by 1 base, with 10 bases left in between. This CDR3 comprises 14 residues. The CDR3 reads CASSATGSNTEAFF. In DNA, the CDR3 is TGTGCCAGCAGCGCCACAGGATCGAACACTGAAGCTTTCTTT.

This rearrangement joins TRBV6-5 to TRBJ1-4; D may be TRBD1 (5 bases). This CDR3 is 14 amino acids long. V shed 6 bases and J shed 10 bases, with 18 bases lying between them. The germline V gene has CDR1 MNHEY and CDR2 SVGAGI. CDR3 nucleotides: TGTGCCAGCAGACCAGGGAACATCGGCGGAAAACTGTTTTTT. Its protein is CASRPGNIGGKLFF.

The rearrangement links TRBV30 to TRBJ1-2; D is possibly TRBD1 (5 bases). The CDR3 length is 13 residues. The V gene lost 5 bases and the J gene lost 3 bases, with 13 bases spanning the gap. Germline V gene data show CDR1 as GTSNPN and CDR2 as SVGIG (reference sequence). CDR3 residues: CAWGSGVYYGYTF. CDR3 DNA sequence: TGTGCCTGGGGGTCGGGGGTTTACTATGGCTACACCTTC.

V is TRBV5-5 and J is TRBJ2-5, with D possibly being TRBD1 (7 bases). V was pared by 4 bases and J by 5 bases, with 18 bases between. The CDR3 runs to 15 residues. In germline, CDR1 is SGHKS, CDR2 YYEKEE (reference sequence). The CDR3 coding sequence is TGTGCCAGCAGCCCGGGGGACAGTGAAGGGGAGACCCAGTACTTC. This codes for CASSPGDSEGETQYF.

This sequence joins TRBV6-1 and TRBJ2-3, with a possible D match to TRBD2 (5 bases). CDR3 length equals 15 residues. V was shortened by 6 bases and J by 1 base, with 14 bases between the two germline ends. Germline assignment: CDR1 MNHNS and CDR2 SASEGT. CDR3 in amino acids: CASSDREGGTDTQYF. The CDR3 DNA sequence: TGTGCCAGCAGCGACCGGGAAGGCGGCACAGATACGCAGTATTTT.

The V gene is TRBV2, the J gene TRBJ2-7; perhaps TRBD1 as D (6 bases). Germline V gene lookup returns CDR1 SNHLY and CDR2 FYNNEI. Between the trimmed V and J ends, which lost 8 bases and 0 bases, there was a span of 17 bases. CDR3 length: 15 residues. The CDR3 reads CASGGQTTSSYEQYF. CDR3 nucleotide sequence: TGTGCCAGCGGGGGCCAAACGACGAGCTCCTACGAGCAGTACTTC.